This TCR beta chain derives from a study of sequential checkpoint blockade in melanoma. Study-wide background: About 88 pretreatment tumor DNA samples were TCRβ immunosequenced.

Study-wide results and limits: Response in arm A was associated with pretreatment TIL clonality. PD-L1 staining and CD8+ counts, not mutational load, tracked tumor T-cell clonality.

J was trimmed by 4 bases and V by 10 bases; bases with no gene match: 11. Germline V CDR1 and CDR2: MNHGY, SAAAGT. The CDR3 sequence is 14 residues long. Profiled with immunoSEQ multiplex PCR; TCRdb holds only in-frame clones, not every one. The sample records more than 2,000 clones, roughly 15% being singletons. This clone showed up just a few times. Antigen specificity is unknown. The treatment here: randomized to nivolumab then ipilimumab (arm A) or the reverse (arm B). Here the sequenced sample was tumor tissue (inferred from file names), taken from a patient given nivolumab and ipilimumab in sequence. J is TRBJ1-2 and V is TRBV6-8; TRBD1 aligns across 8 bases. The sequence was collected from a human donor with melanoma. The CDR3 spells CAIGTGLLIYGYTF. The CDR3 DNA is TGTGCCATAGGGACAGGCCTTCTCATCTATGGCTACACCTTC.